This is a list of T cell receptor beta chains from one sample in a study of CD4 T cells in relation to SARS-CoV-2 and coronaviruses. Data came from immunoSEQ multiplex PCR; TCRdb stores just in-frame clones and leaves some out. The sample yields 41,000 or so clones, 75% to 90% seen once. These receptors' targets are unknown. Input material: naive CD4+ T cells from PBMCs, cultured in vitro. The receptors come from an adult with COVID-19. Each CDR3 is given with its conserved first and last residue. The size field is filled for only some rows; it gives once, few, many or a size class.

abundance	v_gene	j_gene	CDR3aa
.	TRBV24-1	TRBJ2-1	CATSVGTRDNEQFF
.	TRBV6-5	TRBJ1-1	CASSPAGQRNTEAFF
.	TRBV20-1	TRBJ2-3	CSASSRQLTDTQYF
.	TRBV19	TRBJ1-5	CASSQLTGSGQPQHF
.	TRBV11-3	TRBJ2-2	CASSSWTSGRARNGNGELFF
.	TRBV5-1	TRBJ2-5	CASSLVGVAETQYF
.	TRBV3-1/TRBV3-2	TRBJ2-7	CASSQAAGAEQYF
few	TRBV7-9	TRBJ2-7	CASSLGGKKEQYF
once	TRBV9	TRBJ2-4	CASSYGPENIQYF
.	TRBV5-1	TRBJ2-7	CASSFGPPGYEQYF
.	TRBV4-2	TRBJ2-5	CASSPRPSRQETQYF
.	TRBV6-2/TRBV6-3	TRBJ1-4	CASSYVQGSEKLFF
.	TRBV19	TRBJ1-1	CASSITGQSNTEAFF
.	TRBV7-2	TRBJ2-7	CASSPRTGHEQYF
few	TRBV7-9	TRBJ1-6	CASSLAGQGYNSPLHF
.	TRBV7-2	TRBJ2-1	CASSKAGPSYNEQFF
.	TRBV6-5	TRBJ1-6	CASSRGGTLHF
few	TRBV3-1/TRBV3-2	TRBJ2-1	CASSFPGGGGVEQFF
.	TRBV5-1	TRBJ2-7	CASSLASGKVEQYF
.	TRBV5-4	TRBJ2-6	CASSVLSGANVLTF
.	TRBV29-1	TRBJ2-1	CSAEGTSGSGSYNEQFF
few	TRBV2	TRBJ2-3	CASSYRKAIDTQYF
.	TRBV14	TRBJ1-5	CASSQGRDQPQHF
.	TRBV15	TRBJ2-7	CATSRDTATTLYEQYF
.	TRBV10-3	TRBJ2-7	CAISDKTSLDEQYF
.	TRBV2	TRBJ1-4	CASSGSFGPSVNEKLFF
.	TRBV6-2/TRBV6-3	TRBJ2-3	CASSYSLLSADTQYF
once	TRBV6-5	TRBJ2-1	CASRRDRGFSNEQFF
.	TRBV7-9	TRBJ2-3	CASSRSLAGDTDTQYF
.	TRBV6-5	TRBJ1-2	CASFRDGEGYTF
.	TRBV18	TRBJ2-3	CASSGLADIDTQYF
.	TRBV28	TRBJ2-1	CASSLSGSSNEQFF
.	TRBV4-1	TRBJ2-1	CASSRQRGLAYNEQFF
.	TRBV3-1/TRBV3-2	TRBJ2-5	CASSQTDSRETQYF
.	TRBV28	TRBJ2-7	CASLLGSGAYYEQYF
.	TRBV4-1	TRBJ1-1	CASSLLYPGTANTEAFF
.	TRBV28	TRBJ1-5	CASHPWGGSNQPQHF